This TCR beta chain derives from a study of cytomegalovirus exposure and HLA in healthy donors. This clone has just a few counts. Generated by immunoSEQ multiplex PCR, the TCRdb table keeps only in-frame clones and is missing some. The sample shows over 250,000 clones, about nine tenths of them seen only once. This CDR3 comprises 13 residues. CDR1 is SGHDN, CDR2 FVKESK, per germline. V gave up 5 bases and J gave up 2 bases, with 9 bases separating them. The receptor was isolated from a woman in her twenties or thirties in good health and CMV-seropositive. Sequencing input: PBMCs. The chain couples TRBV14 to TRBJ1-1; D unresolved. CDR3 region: CASSEKVNTEAFF. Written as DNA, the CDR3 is TGTGCCAGCAGCGAAAAGGTAAACACTGAAGCTTTCTTT.